One sample yielded the 21 T cell receptor beta chains listed below, sequenced in a study of T-cell reconstitution after alpha-beta-depleted transplantation in children. As it was prepared, the TCRbeta library received unique molecular identifiers. TCRdb re-called the PCR reads with MiXCR, one entry per CDR3 protein. Of about 610,000 distinct CDR3 sequences listed, roughly 10% are singletons. The starting material was PBMCs from the stem cell graft donor, obtained from the stem cell graft. All receptors come from a human donor who donated a stem cell graft to a child with acute myeloid leukemia.

The gene calls are TRBV4-2 and TRBJ1-5, with a weak D call TRBD1 (5 bases). V was shortened by 0 bases and J by 7 bases, with 13 bases between the two germline ends. Germline V gives CDR1 LGHNA, CDR2 YNFKEQ. The CDR3 length is 15 residues. CDR3 sequence (DNA): TGTGCCAGCAGCCAAGATTTAAATGAGGGGCAGCCCCAGCATTTT. It encodes CASSQDLNEGQPQHF.

The chain has TRBV20-1 and TRBJ1-3; a weak D match, TRBD1 (6 bases). The CDR3 runs to 14 residues. V was clipped by 3 bases and J by 1 base, with 10 bases between them. The germline V gene encodes CDR1 DFQATT and CDR2 SNEGSKA (reference sequence). The DNA of the CDR3 is TGCAGTGCTAGTCCAGGGGTTTCTGGAAACACCATATATTTT. Translation gives CSASPGVSGNTIYF.

The chain links TRBV7-9 to TRBJ2-7; 7 bases agree with TRBD2. Per the germline V gene, CDR1 is SEHNR and CDR2 is FQNEAQ (reference sequence). J was trimmed by 7 bases and V by 3 bases; bases with no gene match: 6. The CDR3 is 13 amino acids. CDR3 bases: TGTGCCAGCAGCTTCGGCGGGAGCAAGGAGCAGTACTTC. It codes for CASSFGGSKEQYF.

This rearrangement joins TRBV28 to TRBJ2-1; 15 nucleotides align to TRBD2. CDR3 length equals 17 residues. V trimming: 7 bases; J trimming: 7 bases; junction bases outside the gene matches: 11. The germline V gene has CDR1 MDHEN and CDR2 SYDVKM. CDR3 protein: CASTSPVGTSGRNEQFF. CDR3 coding DNA: TGTGCCAGCACCTCCCCAGTGGGGACTAGCGGGAGGAATGAGCAGTTCTTC.

J is TRBJ1-5 and V is TRBV7-2, with a weak D call TRBD1 (6 bases). V dropped 1 base and J dropped 4 bases, with 14 bases sitting between them. The length of the CDR3 is 16 residues. The germline V gene encodes CDR1 SGHTA and CDR2 FQGNSA. In DNA form, the CDR3 reads TGTGCCAGCAGCTTAGACCTCGGGGACACAAATCAGCCCCAGCATTTT. It codes for CASSLDLGDTNQPQHF.

This clonotype has just a few counts. The chain carries TRBV7-3 and TRBJ2-2; the D is unclear. The CDR3 totals 13 residues. With 1 base removed from V and 6 bases from J, the gap between germline ends came to 6 bases. The V gene's germline CDR1 is SGHTA and CDR2 FQGTGA. Here the CDR3 DNA reads TGTGCCAGCAGCTTAATATTCCCCGGGGAGCTGTTTTTT. It codes for CASSLIFPGELFF.

The sample holds a few counts of this clonotype. The rearrangement uses TRBV7-2 and TRBJ1-4; D is unclear. Trimming shortened V by 5 bases and J by 0 bases, and 10 bases separated the two germline ends. The CDR3 has 15 residues. Germline V gives CDR1 SGHTA, CDR2 FQGNSA. The CDR3 protein is CASSAPVSTNEKLFF. The CDR3 DNA reads TGTGCCAGCAGCGCCCCGGTATCAACTAATGAAAAACTGTTTTTT.

This clonotype came up many times. V and J are TRBV28 and TRBJ2-1; 8 nucleotides match TRBD2. The CDR3 has 14 amino acids. In germline, CDR1 is MDHEN, CDR2 SYDVKM. With 7 bases clipped from V and 2 bases from J, the junction kept 4 bases outside the gene matches. In nucleotides, the CDR3 is TGTGCCAGCATCGGACTAGCAGCCTACAATGAGCAGTTCTTC. Translating it yields CASIGLAAYNEQFF.

This clonotype was observed a few times. This sequence joins TRBV6-2 or TRBV6-3 and TRBJ1-2; 8 bases are a match to TRBD1. Germline V lookup: CDR1 MNHEY, CDR2 SVGEGT. Trimming at V came to 1 base and at J to 6 bases, leaving 7 bases not matched to a gene. The CDR3 is 15 residues long. The CDR3 nucleotides read TGTGCCAGCAGTTACTTCGGACAGGGCCTTAATGGCTACACCTTC. This translates into CASSYFGQGLNGYTF.

The table lists this clonotype with many counts. This chain links TRBV20-1 with TRBJ2-1; no firm D call. There are 13 residues in the CDR3. In germline, CDR1 is DFQATT, CDR2 SNEGSKA (reference sequence). The ends were cut back, 0 bases at V and 7 bases at J, with 10 bases in the middle. Written as DNA, the CDR3 is TGCAGTGCTAGAGATTGGAGAAGGAATGAGCAGTTCTTC. Translation gives CSARDWRRNEQFF.

This clonotype showed up just a few times. This chain uses TRBV29-1 with TRBJ2-3; D may be TRBD1 or TRBD2 (7 bases each). V dropped 6 bases and J dropped 0 bases, with 19 bases sitting between them. Germline CDR1 is SQVTM and CDR2 is ANQGSEA. The CDR3 has 16 residues. The chain's CDR3 is CSVPHGEGASTDTQYF. CDR3 bases: TGCAGCGTCCCTCACGGGGAGGGGGCCAGCACAGATACGCAGTATTTT.

This clonotype appeared a single time. The CDR3 is CASTPFGNRNIQYF. Here the CDR3 DNA reads TGTGCCAGCACCCCATTCGGGAATCGAAACATTCAGTACTTC. V is TRBV12-3 or TRBV12-4 and J is TRBJ2-4; possibly TRBD2 for D (5 bases). V lost 7 bases and J 6 bases, leaving 16 bases between the germline ends. The length of the CDR3 is 14 residues.

V and J are TRBV29-1 and TRBJ1-4, with D possibly being TRBD1 (5 bases). Germline V gene data show CDR1 as SQVTM and CDR2 as ANQGSEA. CDR3 length: 11 amino acids. Trimming took off 5 bases at V and 7 bases at J, with 8 bases between the two ends. The CDR3 DNA follows: TGCAGCGTTCTAGACAGTGAAAAACTGTTTTTT. Its protein product is CSVLDSEKLFF.

V gene TRBV7-8 combines with J gene TRBJ2-2, with D maybe TRBD2 (6 bases). This CDR3 has 19 residues. Trimming took 0 bases from V and 2 from J, leaving 19 bases between them. Germline CDR1 and CDR2: SGHVS and FQNEAQ. The CDR3 is CASSLAPGTSPTNTGELFF. CDR3 DNA sequence: TGTGCCAGCAGCTTAGCACCCGGGACTTCTCCCACTAACACCGGGGAGCTGTTTTTT.

This clonotype was seen a handful of times. The chain carries TRBV28 and TRBJ2-7; 8 bases map to TRBD1. V lost 5 bases and J lost 7; bases outside the gene matches: 16. This CDR3 is built from 16 residues. Per germline, CDR1 MDHEN and CDR2 SYDVKM. In DNA, the CDR3 is TGTGCCAGCAGTCCGAGCCCGACAGGGGCTCGCGGTGAGCAGTACTTC. It translates to CASSPSPTGARGEQYF.

The V and J genes are TRBV28 and TRBJ2-6, with D perhaps TRBD1 (6 bases). Germline CDR1 is MDHEN and CDR2 is SYDVKM. The V gene lost 8 bases and the J gene lost 4 bases, with 12 bases spanning the gap. CDR3 length: 14 amino acids. CDR3 amino acids: CASYTGLGANVLTF. CDR3 sequence (DNA): TGTGCCAGCTACACAGGGTTGGGGGCCAACGTCCTGACTTTC.

This clonotype has more than one count but fewer than ten. V usage is TRBV27 and J usage is TRBJ2-7, with a weak D call TRBD2 (6 bases). V was pared by 1 base and J by 0 bases, with 10 bases between. In germline, CDR1 is MNHEY, CDR2 SMNVEV (reference sequence). This CDR3 spans 15 amino acids. The DNA of the CDR3 is TGTGCCAGCAGTTTATTTGGAGGGCGCTCCTACGAGCAGTACTTC. Encoded protein: CASSLFGGRSYEQYF.

This clonotype occurred many times. V usage is TRBV15 and J usage is TRBJ1-5, with TRBD1 matching 7 bases. The length of the CDR3 is 15 residues. Germline assignment: CDR1 LNHNV and CDR2 YYDKDF (reference sequence). Unmatched junction bases numbered 7, after V lost 5 bases and J lost 3 bases. CDR3 region: CATSPRTGSNQPQHF. The CDR3 DNA reads as TGTGCCACCAGCCCGCGGACAGGCTCCAATCAGCCCCAGCATTTT. The whole variable domain, filled in from reference TRBV15 and TRBJ1-5, reads DAMVIQNPRYQVTQFGKPVTLSCSQTLNHNVMYWYQQKSSQAPKLLFHYYDKDFNNEADTPDNFQSRRPNTSFCFLDIRSPGLGDTAMYLCATSPRTGSNQPQHFGDGTRLSIL.

The chain recombines TRBV7-8 with TRBJ2-7; either TRBD1 or TRBD2 may supply D (7 bases each). Germline lookup yields CDR1 SGHVS and CDR2 FQNEAQ. Deletions cut 5 bases from V and 0 bases from J, with 17 bases between. CDR3 size: 16 residues. DNA for the CDR3: TGTGCCAGCAGCCCAGGGGGGGGCTCGAGCTCCTACGAGCAGTACTTC. Protein sequence: CASSPGGGSSSYEQYF.

This clonotype was seen just once. This sequence joins TRBV4-2 and TRBJ2-7; TRBD2 matches 7 bases. CDR1 and CDR2 (germline): LGHNA, YNFKEQ. The J segment lost 4 bases and the V segment lost 1 base, leaving 7 bases of the junction unmatched. This CDR3 spans 15 amino acids. The CDR3 DNA is TGTGCCAGCAGCCAAGTCGGGGGAGGGGATTACGAGCAGTACTTC. Translation: CASSQVGGGDYEQYF.

This clonotype was observed a handful of times. V is TRBV20-1 and J is TRBJ2-5, with TRBD2 identical over 12 bases. Trimming took 6 bases from V and 0 from J; bases not matched to a gene: 2. The germline CDR1 and CDR2 sequences are DFQATT and SNEGSKA (reference sequence). This CDR3 is built from 14 residues. The CDR3 is CSARTSGNQETQYF. In nucleotides, the CDR3 is TGCAGTGCCCGGACTAGCGGGAACCAAGAGACCCAGTACTTC.